This T cell receptor (beta chain) was profiled in a study of response to subunit inactivated influenza vaccine. Overall study results and limits: Seasonal influenza vaccination, on each occasion, was suggested by the authors to recruit few new T cells.

TCRdb reprocessed the RT-PCR reads via MiXCR and lists one record per CDR3 protein. There are over 450,000 distinct CDR3 sequences in the sample; under 15% occur only once, and 13% lies in the top ten. With regard to this clonotype: Antigen: not known.

This CDR3 contains 14 residues. V lost 3 bases, J lost 4 bases, and 7 bases lay in between. The gene calls are TRBV12-3 or TRBV12-4 and TRBJ1-6; D not certain. The clonotype comes from a man between 50 and 59 years old who received an inactivated influenza vaccine. Sequences were derived from PBMCs from blood, sampled roughly 47 days after vaccination. CDR3 bases: TGTGCCAGCAGTTTCGGGCAGTATAATTCACCCCTCCACTTT. Amino acids: CASSFGQYNSPLHF.